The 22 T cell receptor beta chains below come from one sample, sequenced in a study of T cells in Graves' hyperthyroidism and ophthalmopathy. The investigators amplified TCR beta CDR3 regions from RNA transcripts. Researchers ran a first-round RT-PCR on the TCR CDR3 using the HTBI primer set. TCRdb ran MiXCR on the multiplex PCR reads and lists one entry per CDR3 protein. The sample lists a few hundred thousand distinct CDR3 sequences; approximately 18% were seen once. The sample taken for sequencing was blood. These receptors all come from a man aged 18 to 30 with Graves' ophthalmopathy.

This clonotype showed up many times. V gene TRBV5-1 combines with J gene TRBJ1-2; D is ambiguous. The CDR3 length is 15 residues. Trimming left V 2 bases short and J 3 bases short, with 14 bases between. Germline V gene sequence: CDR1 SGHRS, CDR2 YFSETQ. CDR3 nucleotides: TGCGCCAGCAGCTTACGGATAATGAGCGACTATGGCTACACCTTC. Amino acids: CASSLRIMSDYGYTF. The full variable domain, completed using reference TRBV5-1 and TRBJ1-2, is KAGVTQTPRYLIKTRGQQVTLSCSPISGHRSVSWYQQTPGQGLQFLFEYFSETQRNKGNFPGRFSGRQFSNSRSEMNVSTLELGDSALYLCASSLRIMSDYGYTFGSGTRLTVV.

CDR3 bases: TGCAGCGTTGAAGTATTGAGAATCACAGATACGCAGTATTTT. Translation gives CSVEVLRITDTQYF. This chain connects TRBV29-1 to TRBJ2-3; D is uncertain. Trimming took 1 base from V and 2 from J, leaving 10 bases between them. Germline V gene sequence: CDR1 SQVTM, CDR2 ANQGSEA. The CDR3 length is 14 residues.

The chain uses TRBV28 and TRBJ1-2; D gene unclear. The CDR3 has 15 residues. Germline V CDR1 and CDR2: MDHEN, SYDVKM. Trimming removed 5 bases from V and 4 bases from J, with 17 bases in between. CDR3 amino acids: CASSLVRGLSYGYTF. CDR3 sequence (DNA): TGTGCCAGCAGTCTTGTTAGAGGTCTGTCCTATGGCTACACCTTC.

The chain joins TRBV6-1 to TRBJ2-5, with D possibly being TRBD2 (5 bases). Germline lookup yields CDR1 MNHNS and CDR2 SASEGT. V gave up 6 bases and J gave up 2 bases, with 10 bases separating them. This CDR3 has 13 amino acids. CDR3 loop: CASSGDTQETQYF. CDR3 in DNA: TGTGCCAGCAGCGGGGATACTCAAGAGACCCAGTACTTC.

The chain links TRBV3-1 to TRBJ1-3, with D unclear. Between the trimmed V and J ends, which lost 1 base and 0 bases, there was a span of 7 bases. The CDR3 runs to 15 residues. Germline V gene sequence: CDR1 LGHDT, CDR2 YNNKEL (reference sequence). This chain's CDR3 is CASSQAAASGNTIYF. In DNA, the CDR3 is TGTGCCAGCAGCCAAGCCGCAGCCTCTGGAAACACCATATATTTT.

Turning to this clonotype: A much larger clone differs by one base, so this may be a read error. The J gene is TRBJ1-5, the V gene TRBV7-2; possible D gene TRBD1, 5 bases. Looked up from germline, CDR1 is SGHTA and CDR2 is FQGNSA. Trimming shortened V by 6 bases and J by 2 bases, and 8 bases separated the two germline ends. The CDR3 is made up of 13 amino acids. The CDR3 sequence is CASRKQGNQPQHF. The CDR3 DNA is TGTGCCAGCAGGAAACAGGGCAATCAGCCCCAGCATTTT.

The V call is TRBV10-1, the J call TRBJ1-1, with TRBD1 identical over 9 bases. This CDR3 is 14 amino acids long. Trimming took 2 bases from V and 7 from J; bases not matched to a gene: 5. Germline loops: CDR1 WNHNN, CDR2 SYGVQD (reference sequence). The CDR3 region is CASSEGQGLNEAFF. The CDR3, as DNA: TGCGCCAGCAGTGAGGGACAGGGGCTAAATGAAGCTTTCTTT.

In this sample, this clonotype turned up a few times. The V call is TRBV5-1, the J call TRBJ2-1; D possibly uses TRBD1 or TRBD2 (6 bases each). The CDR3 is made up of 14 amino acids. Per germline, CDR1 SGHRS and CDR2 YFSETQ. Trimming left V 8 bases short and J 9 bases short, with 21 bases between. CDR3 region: CASRTTLGGGEQFF. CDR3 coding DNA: TGCGCCAGTAGAACCACTTTGGGGGGCGGTGAGCAGTTCTTC.

The CDR3 DNA reads TGCAGTGCTGATGGGACATTTTCCGAGAGCGGGGAGCTGTTTTTT. Translated: CSADGTFSESGELFF. The V call is TRBV20-1, the J call TRBJ2-2; weak D call: TRBD1 (6 bases). The CDR3 is made up of 15 amino acids. Trimming shortened V by 5 bases and J by 7 bases, and 20 bases separated the two germline ends. Germline V gives CDR1 DFQATT, CDR2 SNEGSKA (reference sequence).

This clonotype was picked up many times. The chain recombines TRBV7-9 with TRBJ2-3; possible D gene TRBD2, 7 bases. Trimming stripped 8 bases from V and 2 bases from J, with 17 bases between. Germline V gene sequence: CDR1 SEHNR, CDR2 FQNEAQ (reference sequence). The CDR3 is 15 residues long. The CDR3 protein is CASARGGGLTDTQYF. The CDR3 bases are TGTGCCAGCGCTAGAGGGGGGGGCCTCACAGATACGCAGTATTTT. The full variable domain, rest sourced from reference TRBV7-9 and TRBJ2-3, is DTGVSQNPRHKITKRGQNVTFRCDPISEHNRLYWYRQTLGQGPEFLTYFQNEAQLEKSRLLSDRFSAERPKGSFSTLEIQRTEQGDSAMYLCASARGGGLTDTQYFGPGTRLTVL.

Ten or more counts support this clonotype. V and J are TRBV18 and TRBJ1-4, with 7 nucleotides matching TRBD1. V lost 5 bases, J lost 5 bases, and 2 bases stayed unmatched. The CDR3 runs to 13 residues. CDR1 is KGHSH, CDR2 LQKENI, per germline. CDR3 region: CASSSGQNEKLFF. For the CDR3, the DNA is TGTGCCAGCTCATCGGGACAGAATGAAAAACTGTTTTTT.

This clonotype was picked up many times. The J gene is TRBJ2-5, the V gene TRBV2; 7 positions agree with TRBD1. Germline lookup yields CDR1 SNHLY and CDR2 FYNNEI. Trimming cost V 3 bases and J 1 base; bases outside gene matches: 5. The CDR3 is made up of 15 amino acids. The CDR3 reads CASSDPRDSQETQYF. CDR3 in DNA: TGTGCCAGCAGTGACCCCCGGGACAGCCAAGAGACCCAGTACTTC.

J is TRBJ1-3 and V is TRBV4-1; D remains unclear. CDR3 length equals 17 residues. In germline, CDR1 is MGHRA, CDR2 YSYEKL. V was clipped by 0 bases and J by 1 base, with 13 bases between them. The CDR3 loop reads CASSQDRSLPSGNTIYF. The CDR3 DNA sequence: TGCGCCAGCAGCCAAGATCGGAGTTTACCGTCTGGAAACACCATATATTTT.

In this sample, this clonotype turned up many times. The CDR3 is CATSDWTRGHGYTF. The CDR3 nucleotides read TGTGCCACCAGTGATTGGACCAGGGGCCATGGCTACACCTTC. This chain joins TRBV24-1 and TRBJ1-2; the D gene is possibly TRBD1 (6 bases). Germline CDR1 KGHDR, CDR2 SFDVKD. V was trimmed by 2 bases and J by 6 bases, leaving 12 bases between them. This CDR3 contains 14 residues.

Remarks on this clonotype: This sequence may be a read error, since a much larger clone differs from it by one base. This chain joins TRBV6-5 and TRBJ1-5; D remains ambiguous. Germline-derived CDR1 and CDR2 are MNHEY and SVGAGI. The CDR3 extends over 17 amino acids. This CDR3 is CVSSYSRGRANNQPQHF. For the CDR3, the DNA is TGTGTCAGCAGTTACTCCCGCGGAAGGGCCAACAATCAGCCCCAGCATTTT.

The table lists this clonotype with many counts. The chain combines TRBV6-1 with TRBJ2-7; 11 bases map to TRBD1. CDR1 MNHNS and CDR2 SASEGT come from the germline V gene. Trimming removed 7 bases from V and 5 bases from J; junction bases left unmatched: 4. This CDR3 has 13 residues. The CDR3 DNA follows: TGTGCCAGCAAGCTGGACAGGGGGCACGAGCAGTACTTC. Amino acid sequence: CASKLDRGHEQYF.

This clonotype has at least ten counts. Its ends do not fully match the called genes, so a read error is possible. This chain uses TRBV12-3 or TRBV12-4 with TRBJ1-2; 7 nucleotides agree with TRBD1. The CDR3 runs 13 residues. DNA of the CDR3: TGTGCCAGCAGCTTAGGACAGGACTATGGCTACACCTTC. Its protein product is CASSLGQDYGYTF.

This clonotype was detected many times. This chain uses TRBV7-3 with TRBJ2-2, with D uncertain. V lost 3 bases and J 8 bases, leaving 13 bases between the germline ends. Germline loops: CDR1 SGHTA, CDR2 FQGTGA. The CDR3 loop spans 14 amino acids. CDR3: CASSFGGQAGELFF. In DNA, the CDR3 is TGTGCCAGCAGCTTCGGCGGCCAAGCTGGGGAGCTGTTTTTT.

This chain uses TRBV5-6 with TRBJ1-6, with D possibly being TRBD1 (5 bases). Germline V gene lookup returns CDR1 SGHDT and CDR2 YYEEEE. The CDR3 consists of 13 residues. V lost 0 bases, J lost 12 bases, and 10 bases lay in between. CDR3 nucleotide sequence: TGTGCCAGCAGCTTGGGGACAATCGGACCCCTCCACTTT. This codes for CASSLGTIGPLHF.

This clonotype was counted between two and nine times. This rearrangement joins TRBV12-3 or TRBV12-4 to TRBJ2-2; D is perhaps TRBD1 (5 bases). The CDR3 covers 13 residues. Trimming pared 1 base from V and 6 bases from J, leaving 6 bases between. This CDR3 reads CASSLGQSGELFF. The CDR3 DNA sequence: TGTGCCAGCAGTTTAGGACAGTCCGGGGAGCTGTTTTTT.

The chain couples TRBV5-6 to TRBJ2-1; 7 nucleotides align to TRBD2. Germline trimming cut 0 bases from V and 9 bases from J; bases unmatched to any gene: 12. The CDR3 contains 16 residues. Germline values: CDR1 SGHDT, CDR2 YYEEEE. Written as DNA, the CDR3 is TGTGCCAGCAGCTTGGATCCGGGACTACCCCAGGGTGAGCAGTTCTTC. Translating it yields CASSLDPGLPQGEQFF.

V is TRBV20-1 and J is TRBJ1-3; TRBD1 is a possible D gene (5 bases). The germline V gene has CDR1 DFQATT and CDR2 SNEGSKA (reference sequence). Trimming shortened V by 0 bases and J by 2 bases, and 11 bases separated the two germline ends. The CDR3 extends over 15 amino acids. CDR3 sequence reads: CSARELWGTGNTIYF. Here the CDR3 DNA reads TGCAGTGCTAGAGAGTTGTGGGGGACTGGAAACACCATATATTTT.